A single sample is the source of the 7 T cell receptor beta chains below, sequenced in a study of T-cell reconstitution after alpha-beta-depleted transplantation in children. Preparation of the TCRbeta library was carried out with unique molecular identifiers. TCRdb itself ran the PCR reads through MiXCR, one entry per CDR3 protein. The table records 97,000 or so distinct CDR3 sequences, 5% to 6% of them present only once. This material consisted of PBMCs, mostly from graft donor cells, taken 60 days after TCRalphabeta/CD19-depleted stem cell transplant. These receptors all stem from a female patient aged 2 to 10 who had a stem cell transplant for Fanconi anemia, so the T cells may come from the graft donor.

J is TRBJ2-5 and V is TRBV3-1, with unresolved D. V lost 0 bases and J lost 2, with 10 bases in between. CDR1 and CDR2 from the germline V gene are LGHDT and YNNKEL (reference sequence). The CDR3 has 15 amino acids. CDR3 residues: CASSQDLTPQETQYF. CDR3 DNA sequence: TGTGCCAGCAGCCAAGATCTGACTCCTCAAGAGACCCAGTACTTC.

This clonotype was found many times. CDR3 nucleotide sequence: TGTGCCGTGGGGACTAGCGGAGAAGAAGAGCAGTTCTTC. Translating it yields CAVGTSGEEEQFF. This chain joins TRBV10-3 and TRBJ2-1, with 11 bases that match TRBD2. Germline V gene lookup returns CDR1 ENHRY and CDR2 SYGVKD. The CDR3 is made up of 13 amino acids. V lost 11 bases, J lost 10 bases, and 10 bases stayed unmatched.

This chain uses TRBV7-9 with TRBJ1-4; D is unclear. Germline V gene data show CDR1 as SEHNR and CDR2 as FQNEAQ (reference sequence). Trimming took 5 bases from V and 8 from J, leaving 18 bases between them. The CDR3 has 15 residues. The CDR3 region is CASSPPTGGREKLFF. The CDR3, as DNA: TGTGCCAGCAGCCCCCCCACCGGTGGCCGGGAAAAACTGTTTTTT.

This clonotype showed up just a few times. This chain uses TRBV5-1 with TRBJ2-2; 7 bases are a match to TRBD2. This CDR3 has 15 amino acids. Germline V gene lookup returns CDR1 SGHRS and CDR2 YFSETQ. The V gene end was trimmed by 1 base and the J gene end by 6 bases; junction bases not matched to a gene: 6. The CDR3: CASSLFHGGSGELFF. CDR3 sequence (DNA): TGCGCCAGCAGCTTGTTCCACGGGGGGTCCGGGGAGCTGTTTTTT.

Ten or more counts support this clonotype. The V gene is TRBV11-2, the J gene TRBJ2-4; the match to TRBD2 covers 14 bases. Trimming took 4 bases from V and 9 from J; bases not matched to a gene: 14. This CDR3 region has 18 residues. Germline CDR1 SGHAT, CDR2 FQNNGV. Here the CDR3 reads CASSSRGTSGGQGSIQYF. The CDR3 DNA is TGTGCCAGCAGCTCGCGCGGGACTAGCGGGGGCCAGGGGAGCATTCAGTACTTC.

The table lists this clonotype with many counts. V usage is TRBV6-5 and J usage is TRBJ1-3; no clear D gene. The CDR3 has 14 amino acids. V gave up 0 bases and J gave up 4 bases, with 7 bases separating them. CDR1 MNHEY and CDR2 SVGAGI come from the germline V gene. DNA for the CDR3: TGTGCCAGCAGTTACTCGGAAGTGGGAAACACCATATATTTT. It yields the protein CASSYSEVGNTIYF.

This clonotype was counted many times. The chain joins TRBV7-2 to TRBJ2-4; D perhaps matches TRBD2 (6 bases). The CDR3 contains 15 residues. The germline V gene encodes CDR1 SGHTA and CDR2 FQGNSA. V was clipped by 5 bases and J by 4 bases, with 15 bases between them. The CDR3 nucleotides are TGTGCCAGCAGCCCCAGGCGGGGACTGAAAAACATTCAGTACTTC. Protein: CASSPRRGLKNIQYF. The full variable domain, with the rest looked up from reference TRBV7-2 and TRBJ2-4, is GAGVSQSPSNKVTEKGKDVELRCDPISGHTALYWYRQSLGQGLEFLIYFQGNSAPDKSGLPSDRFSAERTGGSVSTLTIQRTQQEDSAVYLCASSPRRGLKNIQYFGAGTRLSVL.